This T cell receptor (beta chain) originates from a study of blood T cell repertoires in COVID-19. Study-level background: PBMCs, B-cell-depleted T cells, or T cells were the source of the cDNA or gDNA that made up the material.

The age range of participants was 18 to 89 years, with residence in roughly 25 US areas. Cohorts were assigned according to the clinical history that participants reported. Methods used by the authors: How many nucleated cells were present was estimated from reference gene primer amplification. TCRdb's table, derived via immunoSEQ multiplex PCR, lists solely in-frame clones and lacks some. V and J calls and clone size are copied from that table; D and trimming were computed from the DNA. Here the sample spans about 180,000 clones, about 80% being singletons. Germline loops: CDR1 SQVTM, CDR2 ANQGSEA. V was shortened by 7 bases and J by 0 bases, with 16 bases between the two germline ends. CDR3 length equals 15 residues.

Specimen: PBMCs or T cells enriched from blood (not recorded which). The chain recombines TRBV29-1 with TRBJ1-3; no reliable D call. The receptor's source is a man aged 60 to 69 who had been exposed to COVID-19. CDR3 amino acids: CSAIPAESSGNTIYF. The CDR3 coding sequence is TGCAGCGCTATTCCCGCGGAGAGCTCTGGAAACACCATATATTTT. Looking up the rest from reference TRBV29-1 and TRBJ1-3 gives the full variable domain: SAVISQKPSRDICQRGTSLTIQCQVDSQVTMMFWYRQQPGQSLTLIATANQGSEATYESGFVIDKFPISRPNLTFSTLTVSNMSPEDSSIYLCSAIPAESSGNTIYFGEGSWLTVV.